The 19 T cell receptor beta chains below all came from one sample that was sequenced in a study of T cell responses to AZD1222 COVID-19 vaccine. Measured with immunoSEQ multiplex PCR; TCRdb has only the in-frame clones, and not every one. The table lists 65,000 to 100,000 clones, around 80% of them singletons. The sequenced sample was peripheral blood, obtained on day 0 of AZD1222 vaccination. The receptors derive from an adult in good health.

The V gene is TRBV5-1, the J gene TRBJ2-2; 7 bases line up with TRBD1. Germline-derived CDR1 and CDR2 are SGHRS and YFSETQ. V lost 6 bases, J lost 0 bases, and 8 bases stayed unmatched. The CDR3 extends over 16 amino acids. For the CDR3, the DNA is TGCGCCAGCACCGGACAGGCCCATGCGAACACCGGGGAGCTGTTTTTT. It yields the protein CASTGQAHANTGELFF.

The chain carries TRBV25-1 and TRBJ2-1; 7 nucleotides agree with TRBD2. Germline CDR1 reads MGHDK; CDR2 reads SYGVNS. The CDR3 consists of 12 residues. V was clipped by 4 bases and J by 9 bases; unmatched bases: 3. The CDR3 DNA follows: TGTGCCAGCAGTGGGACTAGAAGTGAGCAGTTCTTC. Its translation is CASSGTRSEQFF. The variable domain in full, completed from reference TRBV25-1 and TRBJ2-1, reads EADIYQTPRYLVIGTGKKITLECSQTMGHDKMYWYQQDPGMELHLIHYSYGVNSTEKGDLSSESTVSRIRTEHFPLTLESARPSHTSQYLCASSGTRSEQFFGPGTRLTVL.

The chain carries TRBV14 and TRBJ2-7; no reliable D call. There are 14 residues in the CDR3. V was clipped by 4 bases and J by 2 bases, with 12 bases between them. From germline, CDR1 is SGHDN and CDR2 FVKESK. The DNA of the CDR3 is TGTGCCAGCAGCCGCGCACTGTCGCCCTACGAGCAGTACTTC. Its translation is CASSRALSPYEQYF.

V gene TRBV2 combines with J gene TRBJ2-7, with a tentative D call TRBD1 (5 bases). Per the germline V gene, CDR1 is SNHLY and CDR2 is FYNNEI. The CDR3 runs to 17 residues. With 0 bases removed from V and 3 bases from J, the gap between germline ends came to 18 bases. CDR3 sequence (DNA): TGTGCCAGCAGTGAAGCGGTGGGGCAGGGCAACCTCTACGAGCAGTACTTC. Translated: CASSEAVGQGNLYEQYF.

The V and J genes are TRBV2 and TRBJ2-2; a possible D gene is TRBD1 (5 bases). The germline V gene has CDR1 SNHLY and CDR2 FYNNEI. This CDR3 has 16 amino acids. The V gene lost 2 bases and the J gene lost 0 bases, with 10 bases spanning the gap. This CDR3 reads CASSERWGPNTGELFF. The CDR3 region has the DNA TGTGCCAGCAGTGAAAGGTGGGGCCCGAACACCGGGGAGCTGTTTTTT.

The V gene is TRBV4-2, the J gene TRBJ2-1; 8 bases match TRBD2. With 1 base clipped from V and 3 bases from J, the junction kept 11 bases outside the gene matches. The CDR3 length is 18 residues. Germline values: CDR1 LGHNA, CDR2 YNFKEQ. CDR3 loop: CASSQGSLAGGYYNEQFF. Written as DNA, the CDR3 is TGTGCCAGCAGCCAAGGGTCACTGGCGGGGGGCTACTACAATGAGCAGTTCTTC.

The V call is TRBV5-4, the J call TRBJ2-1; D is perhaps TRBD1 or TRBD2 (6 bases each). This CDR3 is built from 15 residues. CDR1 is SGHNT and CDR2 is YYREEE in the germline V gene (reference sequence). Trimming removed 4 bases at V and 1 base at J, with 12 bases between. Written as DNA, the CDR3 is TGTGCCAGCAGCGACACGGGGGCATCCTACAATGAGCAGTTCTTC. Translation gives CASSDTGASYNEQFF.

The gene calls are TRBV2 and TRBJ1-2; D remains ambiguous. Germline values: CDR1 SNHLY, CDR2 FYNNEI. Trimming took off 6 bases at V and 7 bases at J, with 6 bases between the two ends. The CDR3 contains 10 residues. CDR3 sequence: CASRLSGYTF. CDR3 coding DNA: TGTGCCAGCAGGCTATCTGGCTACACCTTC.

The chain has TRBV5-6 and TRBJ2-5; D is unclear. The CDR3 has 14 amino acids. V lost 1 base to trimming and J lost 2 bases, with 9 bases between them. Germline CDR1 reads SGHDT; CDR2 reads YYEEEE. CDR3 sequence (DNA): TGTGCCAGCAGCTTGAACCCTCTTCAAGAGACCCAGTACTTC. This sequence encodes CASSLNPLQETQYF.

The J gene is TRBJ2-2, the V gene TRBV5-6; TRBD2 matches at 11 bases. This CDR3 is 16 amino acids long. CDR1 is SGHDT and CDR2 is YYEEEE in the germline V gene. V dropped 4 bases and J dropped 4; count of bases not matched to a gene: 6. The CDR3 sequence: CASSRLAGGITGELFF. CDR3 DNA sequence: TGTGCCAGCAGCCGATTAGCGGGAGGGATCACCGGGGAGCTGTTTTTT.

J is TRBJ2-1 and V is TRBV18; TRBD1 matches at 7 bases. This CDR3 is 13 amino acids long. The V and J ends lost 3 bases and 14 bases, in that order; junction bases with no gene match: 10. Germline CDR1 reads KGHSH; CDR2 reads LQKENI. CDR3 nucleotides: TGTGCCAGCTCACCTCTCGAACAGGGGAGAAAGTTCTTC. This gives the protein CASSPLEQGRKFF. Using reference TRBV18 and TRBJ2-1 for the parts outside the CDR3, the full variable domain is NAGVMQNPRHLVRRRGQEARLRCSPMKGHSHVYWYRQLPEEGLKFMVYLQKENIIDESGMPKERFSAEFPKEGPSILRIQQVVRGDSAAYFCASSPLEQGRKFFGPGTRLTVL.

This clone was seen a handful of times. V usage is TRBV4-2 and J usage is TRBJ2-1, with D unresolved. V was shortened by 1 base and J by 0 bases, with 7 bases between the two germline ends. CDR3 length: 15 amino acids. CDR1 is LGHNA, CDR2 YNFKEQ, per germline. The CDR3 nucleotides read TGTGCCAGCAGCCAAGGCATCAGCTCCTACAATGAGCAGTTCTTC. This sequence encodes CASSQGISSYNEQFF.

The rearrangement links TRBV19 to TRBJ1-6; D unresolved. The germline CDR1 and CDR2 sequences are LNHDA and SQIVND (reference sequence). The V gene lost 3 bases and the J gene lost 10 bases, with 16 bases spanning the gap. This CDR3 is 15 amino acids long. The CDR3 nucleotides read TGTGCCAGTAGTATCGGTGGTACCATGGACTCACCCCTCCACTTT. Translation: CASSIGGTMDSPLHF. The full variable domain, completed using reference TRBV19 and TRBJ1-6, is DGGITQSPKYLFRKEGQNVTLSCEQNLNHDAMYWYRQDPGQGLRLIYYSQIVNDFQKGDIAEGYSVSREKKESFPLTVTSAQKNPTAFYLCASSIGGTMDSPLHFGNGTRLTVT.

The CDR3: CASGRGYSDTQYF. CDR3 DNA: TGTGCCAGCGGGAGGGGGTATTCAGATACGCAGTATTTT. The chain joins TRBV6-6 to TRBJ2-3, with D possibly being TRBD2 (7 bases). V was cut by 8 bases and J by 4 bases, with 13 bases left in between. CDR3 length: 13 amino acids. Germline-derived CDR1 and CDR2 are MNHNY and SVGAGI (reference sequence).

This clone turned up a few times. The chain recombines TRBV6-1 with TRBJ1-4, with D tentatively TRBD1 (6 bases). Germline loops: CDR1 MNHNS, CDR2 SASEGT. This CDR3 is 16 amino acids long. Trimming stripped 2 bases from V and 4 bases from J, with 14 bases between. The CDR3 bases are TGTGCCAGCAGTGAATGGCACGCCAGGGGTAATGAAAAACTGTTTTTT. It codes for CASSEWHARGNEKLFF.

The rearrangement joins TRBV5-6 to TRBJ2-3, with 11 bases matching TRBD2. With V trimmed by 6 bases and J by 4 bases, 7 bases remained unmatched. Germline V gene data show CDR1 as SGHDT and CDR2 as YYEEEE. The CDR3 consists of 15 residues. CDR3 nucleotide sequence: TGTGCCAGCACGACTAGCGGGATCTTTGCAGATACGCAGTATTTT. Protein product: CASTTSGIFADTQYF.

The CDR3 DNA sequence: TGTGCCAGCAGTGGGGCCTTTGAAGCTTTCTTT. This sequence encodes CASSGAFEAFF. V gene TRBV27 combines with J gene TRBJ1-1; D might be TRBD1 (5 bases). The CDR3 covers 11 residues. Germline V CDR1 and CDR2: MNHEY, SMNVEV (reference sequence). Trimming shortened V by 5 bases and J by 7 bases, and 8 bases separated the two germline ends.

The chain combines TRBV19 with TRBJ1-5; D gene uncertain. The CDR3 sequence is 13 residues long. Trimming pared 4 bases from V and 5 bases from J, leaving 9 bases between. Germline CDR1 and CDR2: LNHDA and SQIVND (reference sequence). The CDR3 coding sequence is TGTGCCAGTAGTACGGGCCTCGATCAGCCCCAGCATTTT. Translation gives CASSTGLDQPQHF.

About this clone itself: Other DNA sequences in this sample translate to the same CDR3. The chain employs TRBV18 and TRBJ2-7; D is uncertain. Germline CDR1 KGHSH, CDR2 LQKENI. This CDR3 is 15 amino acids long. The V and J ends lost 0 bases and 0 bases respectively, with 9 bases between them. CDR3 DNA sequence: TGTGCCAGCTCACCACCGGGCCTAAGCTCCTACGAGCAGTACTTC. Its translation: CASSPPGLSSYEQYF. Using reference TRBV18 and TRBJ2-7 for the parts outside the CDR3, the full variable domain is NAGVMQNPRHLVRRRGQEARLRCSPMKGHSHVYWYRQLPEEGLKFMVYLQKENIIDESGMPKERFSAEFPKEGPSILRIQQVVRGDSAAYFCASSPPGLSSYEQYFGPGTRLTVT.